Below, 20 T cell receptor beta chains from the same sample are listed, as sequenced in a study of a mutant IDH1 vaccine in newly diagnosed glioma. The time point was: week 35, safety follow-up. Vaccinated patients received 300 ug of mutant IDH1 20-mer peptide per dose, with topical imiquimod. Sequencing used immunoSEQ multiplex PCR; TCRdb keeps in-frame clones, though not all of them. The sample records approximately 60,000 clones, less than 90% being singletons. Antigens for these TCRs are unknown. Sequencing used PBMCs, obtained from a glioma patient whose treatment included an IDH1 peptide vaccine. The receptor source for this set is a man aged 35-49 years with glioma.

V gene TRBV5-4 combines with J gene TRBJ2-3; no definite D call. V was clipped by 4 bases and J by 1 base, with 10 bases between them. The CDR3 totals 14 residues. Germline CDR1 reads SGHNT; CDR2 reads YYREEE (reference sequence). The CDR3 reads CASSLSEGTDTQYF. CDR3 DNA sequence: TGTGCCAGCAGCCTCAGCGAAGGCACAGATACGCAGTATTTT.

The chain uses TRBV5-4 and TRBJ2-1; 11 bases match TRBD2. Germline CDR1 SGHNT, CDR2 YYREEE (reference sequence). The V gene end was trimmed by 0 bases and the J gene end by 9 bases; junction bases not matched to a gene: 8. This CDR3 spans 16 amino acids. In nucleotides, the CDR3 is TGTGCCAGCAGCTTGGCGGCACTAGCGGGAGCAGGTGAGCAGTTCTTC. Translation: CASSLAALAGAGEQFF.

V gene TRBV2 combines with J gene TRBJ2-2, with D perhaps assigned TRBD1 or TRBD2 (5 bases each). CDR3 length: 17 amino acids. Germline assignment: CDR1 SNHLY and CDR2 FYNNEI. Trimming pared 3 bases from V and 6 bases from J, leaving 20 bases between. The CDR3 loop is CASSEEAGTTLSGELFF. The CDR3 DNA sequence: TGTGCCAGCAGTGAGGAGGCCGGGACGACCCTTTCCGGGGAGCTGTTTTTT.

V is TRBV4-3 and J is TRBJ2-3, with D unresolved. There are 13 residues in the CDR3. V gave up 1 base and J gave up 2 bases, with 4 bases separating them. Germline V lookup: CDR1 LGHNA, CDR2 YSLEER. As DNA, the CDR3 is TGCGCCAGCAGCCAAGGCAACACAGATACGCAGTATTTT. Its translation: CASSQGNTDTQYF.

V is TRBV6-4 and J is TRBJ1-1, with 8 bases aligning to TRBD1. The CDR3 spans 14 residues. V gave up 6 bases and J gave up 0 bases; unmatched junction bases: 3. Germline assignment: CDR1 MRHNA and CDR2 SNTAGT. The CDR3 DNA reads as TGTGCCAGCAGAAGACAGGGGATGAACACTGAAGCTTTCTTT. Protein product: CASRRQGMNTEAFF.

This sequence joins TRBV20-1 and TRBJ2-7, with D unclear. This CDR3 region has 10 residues. Germline lookup yields CDR1 DFQATT and CDR2 SNEGSKA (reference sequence). V gave up 2 bases and J gave up 5 bases, with 4 bases separating them. CDR3 DNA: TGCAGTGCTAGAATACACGAGCAGTACTTC. Its translation is CSARIHEQYF.

The rearrangement joins TRBV9 to TRBJ2-1, with D perhaps matching TRBD2 (6 bases). Trimming took 0 bases from V and 6 from J, leaving 10 bases between them. CDR1 and CDR2 from the germline V gene are SGDLS and YYNGEE. CDR3 size: 14 residues. CDR3 nucleotides: TGTGCCAGCAGCGTAGGAACGCGGGGCAATGAGCAGTTCTTC. It is translated as CASSVGTRGNEQFF.

Written as DNA, the CDR3 is TGTGCCAGCACCTCCCGGGGTGAGAACACTGAAGCTTTCTTT. Protein: CASTSRGENTEAFF. The V gene is TRBV5-6, the J gene TRBJ1-1, with D unclear. Per germline, CDR1 SGHDT and CDR2 YYEEEE. The V end was cut by 6 bases, the J end by 1 base, with 13 bases between. CDR3 size: 14 residues.

V is TRBV5-4 and J is TRBJ1-3; weak D call: TRBD1 (6 bases). Germline loops: CDR1 SGHNT, CDR2 YYREEE (reference sequence). The CDR3 spans 17 residues. Trimming cost V 4 bases and J 7 bases, with 24 bases left between them. The CDR3 loop is CASSPDRSQDDMNTIYF. In nucleotides, the CDR3 is TGTGCCAGCAGCCCAGACAGGAGTCAGGATGATATGAACACCATATATTTT.

This sequence joins TRBV6-1 and TRBJ2-7; 7 bases line up with TRBD1. Germline CDR1 reads MNHNS; CDR2 reads SASEGT. The junction had 7 bases not matched to a gene; V was cut back by 5 bases and J by 9 bases. This CDR3 comprises 12 residues. The CDR3, as DNA: TGTGCCAGCAGTATGAACCGGGACAGGCAGTACTTC. Translating it yields CASSMNRDRQYF.

This clone was seen only a few times. This rearrangement joins TRBV28 to TRBJ2-3; 15 bases agree with TRBD2. This CDR3 spans 16 amino acids. The germline CDR1 and CDR2 sequences are MDHEN and SYDVKM. After removal of 4 bases from V and 7 bases from J, the junction contained 6 bases not matched to a gene. The CDR3 region is CASSSWTSGRVNTQYF. The CDR3 nucleotides read TGTGCCAGCAGTTCGTGGACTAGCGGGAGGGTAAATACGCAGTATTTT. The full variable domain, with the rest looked up from reference TRBV28 and TRBJ2-3, is DVKVTQSSRYLVKRTGEKVFLECVQDMDHENMFWYRQDPGLGLRLIYFSYDVKMKEKGDIPEGYSVSREKKERFSLILESASTNQTSMYLCASSSWTSGRVNTQYFGPGTRLTVL.

The chain carries TRBV7-9 and TRBJ2-1; 7 bases align to TRBD2. V lost 4 bases, J lost 8 bases, and 11 bases stayed unmatched. This CDR3 has 15 amino acids. Germline V gene lookup returns CDR1 SEHNR and CDR2 FQNEAQ (reference sequence). CDR3 sequence: CASSWSQTSYHEQFF. The CDR3 DNA reads as TGTGCCAGCAGCTGGTCTCAGACTAGCTATCATGAGCAGTTCTTC.

The chain carries TRBV6-4 and TRBJ2-3; a possible D gene is TRBD2 (6 bases). This CDR3 is built from 15 residues. The germline V gene has CDR1 MRHNA and CDR2 SNTAGT. Trimming removed 6 bases from V and 5 bases from J, with 18 bases in between. As DNA, the CDR3 is TGTGCCAGCAGAAGTCGGGGGAGCCCTGGAGATACGCAGTATTTT. It translates to CASRSRGSPGDTQYF.

The chain has TRBV7-3 and TRBJ2-5; TRBD1 might be the D (6 bases). The CDR3 has 14 residues. V was cut by 6 bases and J by 9 bases, with 20 bases left in between. Germline CDR1 SGHTA, CDR2 FQGTGA. The CDR3 nucleotides are TGTGCCAGCAGGAGAAACAGGGATTCGGATCCCCAGTACTTC. Translated, it gives CASRRNRDSDPQYF.

CDR3 DNA: TGCAGCGTTGGAGCCGAGGGGAACATTCAGTACTTC. It yields the protein CSVGAEGNIQYF. The V gene is TRBV29-1, the J gene TRBJ2-4; either TRBD1 or TRBD2 may fit D (5 bases each). Trimming cost V 4 bases and J 7 bases, with 11 bases left between them. The CDR3 contains 12 residues. Germline values: CDR1 SQVTM, CDR2 ANQGSEA. Filled out from reference TRBV29-1 and TRBJ2-4, the complete variable domain reads SAVISQKPSRDICQRGTSLTIQCQVDSQVTMMFWYRQQPGQSLTLIATANQGSEATYESGFVIDKFPISRPNLTFSTLTVSNMSPEDSSIYLCSVGAEGNIQYFGAGTRLSVL.

The J gene is TRBJ2-5, the V gene TRBV6-1; 8 bases are shared with TRBD2. CDR1 and CDR2 from the germline V gene are MNHNS and SASEGT. The junction had 6 bases not matched to a gene; V was cut back by 5 bases and J by 4 bases. This CDR3 is built from 14 residues. The DNA of the CDR3 is TGTGCCAGCAGTCTTGCGAGCGGGAGAGAGACCCAGTACTTC. Its translation: CASSLASGRETQYF.

This chain uses TRBV18 with TRBJ2-1; 9 positions agree with TRBD2. Trimming at V came to 3 bases and at J to 5 bases, leaving 5 bases not matched to a gene. This CDR3 comprises 15 residues. CDR1 is KGHSH and CDR2 is LQKENI in the germline V gene. The CDR3, as DNA: TGTGCCAGCTCACCTAAGGCTAGCGGGGACAATGAGCAGTTCTTC. This encodes CASSPKASGDNEQFF.

Only a few counts were recorded for this clone. The genes are TRBV7-2 and TRBJ2-5, with D possibly matching TRBD1 (7 bases). Germline V gene lookup returns CDR1 SGHTA and CDR2 FQGNSA. Trimming removed 4 bases at V and 5 bases at J, with 17 bases between. This CDR3 has 15 residues. CDR3 coding DNA: TGTGCCAGCAGCTCCAGGAGGGGGCGGATTGAGACCCAGTACTTC. This translates into CASSSRRGRIETQYF.

This clone was seen once. V and J are TRBV5-5 and TRBJ1-4, with D uncertain. The CDR3 loop spans 15 amino acids. Germline V gene lookup returns CDR1 SGHKS and CDR2 YYEKEE (reference sequence). V lost 4 bases to trimming and J lost 7 bases, with 17 bases between them. The CDR3 DNA follows: TGTGCCAGCAGCGCCTCAGTCGGCGGCGCTGAAAAACTGTTTTTT. Translation: CASSASVGGAEKLFF.

The genes are TRBV5-5 and TRBJ2-5; D may be TRBD2 (6 bases). The assigned J gene may be wrong: the sequence end matches TRBJ2-7 better. Germline CDR1 and CDR2: SGHKS and YYEKEE (reference sequence). The CDR3 is 18 residues long. DNA for the CDR3: TGTGCCAGCAGCTTGTTTCATAGCGTGGGACTGAACTCCTACGAGCAGTACTTC. Protein: CASSLFHSVGLNSYEQYF.